The source of this T cell receptor beta chain is a study of CD8 T cells in ankylosing spondylitis (dated by TCRdb to about 2017). Notes on the research overall: T cell receptor beta repertoires were profiled in healthy donors and ankylosing spondylitis patients so that disease-linked TCR variants could be found. The full study cohort was made up of 25 ankylosing spondylitis patients and about a hundred healthy donors. Peripheral blood was sampled, and synovial fluid was also collected from ankylosing spondylitis patients.

Spanning cysteine to phenylalanine, the CDR3 consists of 16 amino acids. Only CDR3 DNA remains: 48 bases, in frame from the first base. CDR1 SGDLS and CDR2 YYNGEE are derived from the germline V gene. V lost 8 bases and J lost 4 bases, and the count of bases not matched to a germline gene is 14. Synovial fluid samples were paired with blood samples taken from the same ankylosing spondylitis patients. Data came from an Illumina HiSeq 2500. TCR beta libraries were prepared by quantitative 5'-RACE with molecular barcodes. The paper's processing steps were these. Disease-linked TCR variants were identified with a new computational method built on a probabilistic model of VDJ rearrangement. The public reads were reprocessed in TCRdb via fastp at Q25 and MiXCR, keeping in-frame beta chains. CDR3 protein sequences are deduplicated, and each keeps its most common genes and DNA. None of the V and J calls come from the authors' own analysis; TCRdb made them. The sample table shows 150,000 to 200,000 distinct CDR3 sequences, and roughly 30% are seen once. Jointly, the top ten make up 4.5% to 6% of the sample.

In the case of this clonotype: Its antigen is unknown. No clone much larger than this one lies a single base away; base qualities are absent.

Study-level results and caveats: Some TCR beta motif variants had previously been reported in synovial fluid and blood of reactive arthritis patients, which suggested common disease-initiation mechanisms. A TCR beta motif made up of several highly homologous amino acid variants appeared to be characteristic of blood from ankylosing spondylitis patients. A CD8+ phenotype was shown by the disease-linked clones, which were found at relatively low frequencies in peripheral blood. The disease-linked clones were reported to be significantly enriched in matched synovial fluid samples from ankylosing spondylitis patients.

Sequenced material: synovial fluid, either unsorted or a sorted T cell fraction (not recorded which). The source of this sequence is a male donor with ankylosing spondylitis. The sequence joins TRBV9 to TRBJ2-1; TRBD1 fits 8 bases in the junction. The CDR3 amino acid sequence is: CASELGAGTGYNEQFF. The base sequence is TGTGCCAGTGAACTCGGAGCCGGGACAGGATACAATGAGCAGTTCTTC.